The present entry profiles one T cell receptor beta chain with its context. Some clones are missing from TCRdb's copy, which holds only in-frame ones; the method was immunoSEQ multiplex PCR. This sample carries about 310,000 clones, 89% of them seen once, and the ten largest clones take about 9.9%. Those enrolled, adults aged roughly 18 to 100 years, came from around 25 US areas. Categorization into cohorts depended on clinical history that participants reported. Cohort 3 donors counted as recovered after two negative PCRs, clearance, or resolved symptoms. This entry comes from a study of blood T cell repertoires in COVID-19. Study summary: PBMCs, B-cell-depleted T cells, or T cells were the source of the cDNA or gDNA that made up the material.

CDR1 and CDR2 (germline): MNHEY, SVGAGI. V was pared by 6 bases and J by 2 bases, with 7 bases of the junction left unmatched. This CDR3 contains 15 residues. Sample: PBMCs or T cells enriched from blood (not recorded which). The source is a woman in her forties who had recovered from COVID-19. V and J are TRBV6-5 and TRBJ2-1; 7 bases are shared with TRBD1. The CDR3 DNA is TGTGCCAGCAGACGAACAGGGGTGGCCTACAATGAGCAGTTCTTC. It is translated as CASRRTGVAYNEQFF.